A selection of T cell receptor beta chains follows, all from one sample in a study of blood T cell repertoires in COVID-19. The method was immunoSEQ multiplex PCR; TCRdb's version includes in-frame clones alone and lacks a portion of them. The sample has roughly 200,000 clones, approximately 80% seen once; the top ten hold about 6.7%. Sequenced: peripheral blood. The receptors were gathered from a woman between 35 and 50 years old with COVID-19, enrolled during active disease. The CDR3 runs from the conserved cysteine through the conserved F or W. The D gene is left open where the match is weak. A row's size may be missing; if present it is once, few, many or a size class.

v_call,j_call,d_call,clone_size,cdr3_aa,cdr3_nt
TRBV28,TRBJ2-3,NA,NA,CASSPGLGSGLADTQYF,TGTGCCAGCAGCCCGGGACTCGGATCCGGGTTAGCAGATACGCAGTATTTT
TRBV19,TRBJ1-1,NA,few,CASSIDGGGTEAFF,TGTGCCAGTAGTATAGACGGTGGAGGCACTGAAGCTTTCTTT
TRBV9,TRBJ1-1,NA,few,CASSFQRSTEAFF,TGTGCCAGCAGCTTTCAGCGGAGCACTGAAGCTTTCTTT
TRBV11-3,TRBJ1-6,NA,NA,CASSLEQTSPLHF,TGTGCCAGCAGCTTGGAGCAGACTTCACCCCTCCACTTT
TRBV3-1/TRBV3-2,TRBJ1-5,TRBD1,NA,CASSHNRGGQPQHF,TGTGCCAGCAGCCACAACAGGGGTGGCCAGCCCCAGCATTTT
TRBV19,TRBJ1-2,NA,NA,CASTSRGGGYTF,TGTGCCAGTACCAGCAGAGGGGGTGGCTACACCTTC
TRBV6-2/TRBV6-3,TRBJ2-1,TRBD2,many,CASSKRAGDQFF,TGTGCCAGCAGTAAAAGGGCGGGAGATCAGTTCTTC
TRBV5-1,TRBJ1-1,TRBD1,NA,CASSLGVTGWAFF,TGCGCCAGCAGCTTGGGGGTGACAGGGTGGGCTTTCTTT
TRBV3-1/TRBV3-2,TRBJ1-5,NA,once,CASSQDIASNQPQHF,TGTGCCAGCAGCCAAGATATCGCGAGCAATCAGCCCCAGCATTTT
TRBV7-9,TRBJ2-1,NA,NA,CATPSTELNEQFF,TGTGCCACCCCTAGCACCGAACTCAATGAGCAGTTCTTC
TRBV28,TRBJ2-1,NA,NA,CASRGSSYNEQFF,TGTGCCAGCAGAGGGAGCTCCTACAATGAGCAGTTCTTC
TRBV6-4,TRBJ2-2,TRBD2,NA,CASSDSVSGGGTGELFF,TGTGCCAGCAGTGACTCCGTGAGCGGGGGAGGAACCGGGGAGCTGTTTTTT
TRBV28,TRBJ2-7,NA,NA,CASSYSGGAYEQYF,TGTGCCAGCAGCTATTCCGGGGGAGCATACGAGCAGTACTTC
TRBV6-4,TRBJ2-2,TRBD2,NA,CASSDSSGGANTGELFF,TGTGCCAGCAGTGACTCTAGCGGGGGGGCGAACACCGGGGAGCTGTTTTTT
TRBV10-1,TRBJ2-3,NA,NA,CASSDLDSLQDTQYF,TGCGCCAGCAGTGATCTTGACTCATTGCAAGATACGCAGTATTTT
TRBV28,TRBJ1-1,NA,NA,CASSLRGYTEAFF,TGTGCCAGCAGTTTACGGGGTTACACTGAAGCTTTCTTT
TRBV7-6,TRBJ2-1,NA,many,CASSLGLGGYNEQFF,TGTGCCAGCAGCTTAGGTCTAGGGGGTTACAATGAGCAGTTCTTC
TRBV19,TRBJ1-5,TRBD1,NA,CASSIEGRGRVNQPQHF,TGTGCCAGTAGTATTGAGGGAAGGGGGCGCGTCAATCAGCCCCAGCATTTT
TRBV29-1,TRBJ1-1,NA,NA,CSVVRVAEVFF,TGCAGCGTTGTCCGGGTCGCGGAGGTTTTCTTT
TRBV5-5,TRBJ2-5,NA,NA,CASSAGQPGETQYF,TGTGCCAGCAGCGCGGGACAGCCCGGAGAGACCCAGTACTTC
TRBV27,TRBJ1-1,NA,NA,CASITANTEAFF,TGTGCCAGCATAACAGCAAACACTGAAGCTTTCTTT
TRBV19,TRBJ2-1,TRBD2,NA,CASSLYAGGRNEQFF,TGTGCCAGTTCCCTCTATGCGGGGGGCCGGAATGAGCAGTTCTTC
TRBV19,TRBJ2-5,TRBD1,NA,CASSYRGETQYF,TGTGCCAGTAGTTACAGGGGAGAGACCCAGTACTTC
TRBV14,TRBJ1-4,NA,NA,CASSQVRGYREKLFF,TGTGCCAGCAGCCAAGTAAGAGGTTATAGGGAAAAACTGTTTTTT
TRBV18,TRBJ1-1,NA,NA,CASSPKGGDTEAFF,TGTGCCAGCTCACCTAAAGGCGGGGACACTGAAGCTTTCTTT
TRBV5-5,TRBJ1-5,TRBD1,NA,CASRNEQGALNQPQHF,TGTGCCAGCAGGAACGAACAGGGGGCACTAAATCAGCCCCAGCATTTT
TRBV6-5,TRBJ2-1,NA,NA,CASLGLYNEQFF,TGTGCCAGCCTTGGGCTGTACAATGAGCAGTTCTTC
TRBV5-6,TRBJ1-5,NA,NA,CASSFGRGQPQHF,TGTGCCAGCAGCTTCGGGAGGGGTCAGCCCCAGCATTTT
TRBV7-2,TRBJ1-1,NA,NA,CASSLWAGNTEAFF,TGTGCCAGCAGCTTATGGGCGGGTAACACTGAAGCTTTCTTT
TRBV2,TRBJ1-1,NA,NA,CAITDRNAFF,TGTGCCATCACAGACAGGAATGCTTTCTTT
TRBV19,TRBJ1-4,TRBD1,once,CASSPRTGVNEKLFF,TGTGCCAGTAGCCCTAGGACAGGGGTTAATGAAAAACTGTTTTTT
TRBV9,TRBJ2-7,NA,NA,CASSDRDLAGEQYF,TGTGCCAGCAGCGACAGGGATTTGGCGGGCGAGCAGTACTTC
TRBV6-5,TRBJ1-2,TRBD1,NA,CASGGGAWFGYTF,TGTGCCAGCGGAGGGGGCGCGTGGTTTGGCTACACCTTC
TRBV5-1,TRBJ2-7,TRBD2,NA,CASVPGLAGSYEQYF,TGCGCCAGTGTTCCGGGACTAGCGGGTTCCTACGAGCAGTACTTC
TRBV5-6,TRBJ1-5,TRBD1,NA,CASSLKGQHNQPQHF,TGTGCCAGCAGCTTGAAGGGACAGCACAATCAGCCCCAGCATTTT
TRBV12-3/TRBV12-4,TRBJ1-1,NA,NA,CASKEQGNTEAFF,TGTGCCAGCAAAGAACAGGGGAACACTGAAGCTTTCTTT
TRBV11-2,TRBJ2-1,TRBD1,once,CASSPRGGKGDEQFF,TGTGCCAGCAGCCCCCGAGGGGGCAAGGGGGATGAGCAGTTCTTC
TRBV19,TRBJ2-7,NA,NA,CASQGSGQGTLEQYF,TGTGCCAGCCAGGGATCTGGGCAGGGGACATTAGAGCAGTACTTC
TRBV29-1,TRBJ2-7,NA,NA,CSVFGPSSYEQYF,TGCAGCGTCTTTGGCCCCAGCTCCTACGAGCAGTACTTC
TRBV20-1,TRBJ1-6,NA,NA,CSASYQGGRSSPLHF,TGCAGTGCTAGTTATCAGGGAGGAAGAAGTTCACCCCTCCACTTT